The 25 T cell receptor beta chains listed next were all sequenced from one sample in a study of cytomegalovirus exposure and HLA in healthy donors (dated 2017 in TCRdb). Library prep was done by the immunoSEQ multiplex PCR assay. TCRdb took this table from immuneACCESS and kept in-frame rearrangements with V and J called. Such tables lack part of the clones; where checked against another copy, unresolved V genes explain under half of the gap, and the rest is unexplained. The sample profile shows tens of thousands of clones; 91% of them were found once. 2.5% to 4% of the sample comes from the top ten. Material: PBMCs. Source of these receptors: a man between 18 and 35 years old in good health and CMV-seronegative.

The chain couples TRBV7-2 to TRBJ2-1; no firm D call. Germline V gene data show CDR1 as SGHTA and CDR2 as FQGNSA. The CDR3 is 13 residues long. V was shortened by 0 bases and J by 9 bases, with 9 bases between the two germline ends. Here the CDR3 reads CASSLAESGEQFF. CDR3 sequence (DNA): TGTGCCAGCAGCTTAGCGGAATCGGGTGAGCAGTTCTTC. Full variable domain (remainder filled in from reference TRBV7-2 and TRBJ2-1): GAGVSQSPSNKVTEKGKDVELRCDPISGHTALYWYRQSLGQGLEFLIYFQGNSAPDKSGLPSDRFSAERTGGSVSTLTIQRTQQEDSAVYLCASSLAESGEQFFGPGTRLTVL.

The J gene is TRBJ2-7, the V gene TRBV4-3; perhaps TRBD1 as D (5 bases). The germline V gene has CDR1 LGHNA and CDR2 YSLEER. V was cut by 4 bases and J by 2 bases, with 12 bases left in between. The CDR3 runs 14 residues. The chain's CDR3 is CASSPYGRAYEQYF. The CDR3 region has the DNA TGCGCCAGCAGCCCATACGGCAGGGCCTACGAGCAGTACTTC.

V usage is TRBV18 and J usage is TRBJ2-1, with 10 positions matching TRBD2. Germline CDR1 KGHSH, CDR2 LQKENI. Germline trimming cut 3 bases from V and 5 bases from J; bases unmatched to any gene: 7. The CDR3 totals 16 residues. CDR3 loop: CASSPGTSGANNEQFF. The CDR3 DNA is TGTGCCAGCTCACCCGGAACTAGCGGGGCGAACAATGAGCAGTTCTTC. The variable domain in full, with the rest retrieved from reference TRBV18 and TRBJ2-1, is NAGVMQNPRHLVRRRGQEARLRCSPMKGHSHVYWYRQLPEEGLKFMVYLQKENIIDESGMPKERFSAEFPKEGPSILRIQQVVRGDSAAYFCASSPGTSGANNEQFFGPGTRLTVL.

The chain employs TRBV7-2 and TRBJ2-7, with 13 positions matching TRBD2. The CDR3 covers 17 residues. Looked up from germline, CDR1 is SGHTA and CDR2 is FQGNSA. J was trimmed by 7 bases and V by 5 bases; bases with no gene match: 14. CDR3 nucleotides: TGTGCCAGCAGCCTGTGGACTAGCGGGAGTGGTGGAGATGAGCAGTACTTC. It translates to CASSLWTSGSGGDEQYF.

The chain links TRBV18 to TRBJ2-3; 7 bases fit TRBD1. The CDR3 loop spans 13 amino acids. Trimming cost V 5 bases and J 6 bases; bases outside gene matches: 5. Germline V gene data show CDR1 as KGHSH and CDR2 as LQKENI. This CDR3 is CASSTDRRDTQYF. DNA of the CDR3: TGTGCCAGCTCAACGGACAGGAGGGATACGCAGTATTTT.

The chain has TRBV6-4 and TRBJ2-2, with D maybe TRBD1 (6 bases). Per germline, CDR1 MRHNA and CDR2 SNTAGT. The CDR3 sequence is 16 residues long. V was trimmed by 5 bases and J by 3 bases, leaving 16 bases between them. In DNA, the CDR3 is TGTGCCAGCAGTCCGTGGGGGCTCGAAGACACCGGGGAGCTGTTTTTT. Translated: CASSPWGLEDTGELFF.

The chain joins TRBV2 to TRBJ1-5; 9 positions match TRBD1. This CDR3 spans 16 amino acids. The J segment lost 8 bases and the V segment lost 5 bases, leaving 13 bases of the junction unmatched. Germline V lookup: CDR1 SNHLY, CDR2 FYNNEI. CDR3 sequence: CASSYVTGGSGKPQHF. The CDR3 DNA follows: TGTGCCAGCAGTTACGTGACAGGGGGATCAGGAAAGCCCCAGCATTTT.

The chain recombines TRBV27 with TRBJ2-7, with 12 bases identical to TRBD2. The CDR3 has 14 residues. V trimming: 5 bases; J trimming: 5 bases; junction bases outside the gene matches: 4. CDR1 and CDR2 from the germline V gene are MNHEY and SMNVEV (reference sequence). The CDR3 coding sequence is TGTGCCAGCAGTCTAGCGGGAGGGCCGGACGAGCAGTACTTC. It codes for CASSLAGGPDEQYF.

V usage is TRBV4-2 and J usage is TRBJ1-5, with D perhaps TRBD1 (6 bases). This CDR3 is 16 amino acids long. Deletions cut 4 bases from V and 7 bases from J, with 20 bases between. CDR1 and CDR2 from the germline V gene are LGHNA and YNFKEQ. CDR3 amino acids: CASSRDRIGGEQPQHF. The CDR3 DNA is TGTGCCAGCAGCCGTGACAGGATTGGGGGGGAACAGCCCCAGCATTTT.

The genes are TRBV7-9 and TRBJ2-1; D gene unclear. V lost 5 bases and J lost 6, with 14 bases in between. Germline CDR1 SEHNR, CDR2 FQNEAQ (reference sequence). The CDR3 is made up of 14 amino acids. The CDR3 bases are TGTGCCAGCAGCCTCGGAGTACGGGTCAATGAGCAGTTCTTC. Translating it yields CASSLGVRVNEQFF. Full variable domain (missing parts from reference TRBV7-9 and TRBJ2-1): DTGVSQNPRHKITKRGQNVTFRCDPISEHNRLYWYRQTLGQGPEFLTYFQNEAQLEKSRLLSDRFSAERPKGSFSTLEIQRTEQGDSAMYLCASSLGVRVNEQFFGPGTRLTVL.

CDR3 residues: CASSTAGGAGTEAFF. CDR3 in DNA: TGTGCCAGCTCAACGGCGGGGGGCGCTGGCACTGAAGCTTTCTTT. This rearrangement joins TRBV18 to TRBJ1-1, with D maybe TRBD1 (6 bases). Germline CDR1 and CDR2: KGHSH and LQKENI. Trimming pared 5 bases from V and 4 bases from J, leaving 17 bases between. The CDR3 has 15 residues.

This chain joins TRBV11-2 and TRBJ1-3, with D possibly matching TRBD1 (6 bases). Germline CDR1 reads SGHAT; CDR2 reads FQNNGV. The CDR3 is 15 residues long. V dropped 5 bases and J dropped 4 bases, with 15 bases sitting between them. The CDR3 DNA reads TGTGCCAGCAGCCCCGTCGGGGGGCCCGGAAACACCATATATTTT. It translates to CASSPVGGPGNTIYF.

The CDR3 nucleotides are TGTGCCAGCAGGCCCCCAGGGTCAGACGAGCAGTACTTC. Protein: CASRPPGSDEQYF. The chain carries TRBV11-1 and TRBJ2-7; D is perhaps TRBD1 (5 bases). V was cut by 6 bases and J by 5 bases, with 14 bases left in between. The CDR3 covers 13 residues. CDR1 is SGHAT, CDR2 FQDESV, per germline (reference sequence).

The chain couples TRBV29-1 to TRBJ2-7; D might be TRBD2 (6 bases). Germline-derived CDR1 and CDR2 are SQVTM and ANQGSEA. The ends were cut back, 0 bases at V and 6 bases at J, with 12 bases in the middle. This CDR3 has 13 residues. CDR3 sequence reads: CSVEDFQGGEQYF. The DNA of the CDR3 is TGCAGCGTTGAAGATTTTCAGGGAGGCGAGCAGTACTTC.

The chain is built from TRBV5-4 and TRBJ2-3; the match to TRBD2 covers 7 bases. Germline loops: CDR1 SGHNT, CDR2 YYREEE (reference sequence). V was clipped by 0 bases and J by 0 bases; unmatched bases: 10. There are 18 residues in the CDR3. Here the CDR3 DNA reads TGTGCCAGCAGCTTGGCGACCACACTAGCGCAAAGCACAGATACGCAGTATTTT. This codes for CASSLATTLAQSTDTQYF.

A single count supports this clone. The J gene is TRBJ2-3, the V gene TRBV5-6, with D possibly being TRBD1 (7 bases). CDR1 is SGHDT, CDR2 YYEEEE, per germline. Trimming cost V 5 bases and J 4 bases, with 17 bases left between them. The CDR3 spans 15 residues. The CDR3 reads CASRPTGRRPDTQYF. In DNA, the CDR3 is TGTGCCAGCAGACCGACAGGGAGGAGGCCAGATACGCAGTATTTT.

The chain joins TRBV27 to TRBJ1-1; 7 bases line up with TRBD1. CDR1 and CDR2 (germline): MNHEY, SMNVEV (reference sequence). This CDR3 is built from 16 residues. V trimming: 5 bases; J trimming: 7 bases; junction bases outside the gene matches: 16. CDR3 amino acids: CASSGVRVTGENEAFF. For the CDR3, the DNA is TGTGCCAGCAGTGGAGTAAGGGTTACAGGGGAGAATGAAGCTTTCTTT.

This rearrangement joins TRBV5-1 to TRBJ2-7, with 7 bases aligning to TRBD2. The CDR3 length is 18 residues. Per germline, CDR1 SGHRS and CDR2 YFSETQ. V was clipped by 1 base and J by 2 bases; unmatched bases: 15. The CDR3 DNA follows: TGCGCCAGCAGCTTGCCCTCGGGAGGAACTAGTGCCCCCTACGAGCAGTACTTC. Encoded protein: CASSLPSGGTSAPYEQYF.

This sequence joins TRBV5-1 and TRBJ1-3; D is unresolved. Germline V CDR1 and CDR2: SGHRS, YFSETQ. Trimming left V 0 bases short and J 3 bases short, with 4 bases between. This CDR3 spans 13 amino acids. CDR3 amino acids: CASSLVDGNTIYF. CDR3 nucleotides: TGCGCCAGCAGCTTGGTAGATGGAAACACCATATATTTT. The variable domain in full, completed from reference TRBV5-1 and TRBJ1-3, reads KAGVTQTPRYLIKTRGQQVTLSCSPISGHRSVSWYQQTPGQGLQFLFEYFSETQRNKGNFPGRFSGRQFSNSRSEMNVSTLELGDSALYLCASSLVDGNTIYFGEGSWLTVV.

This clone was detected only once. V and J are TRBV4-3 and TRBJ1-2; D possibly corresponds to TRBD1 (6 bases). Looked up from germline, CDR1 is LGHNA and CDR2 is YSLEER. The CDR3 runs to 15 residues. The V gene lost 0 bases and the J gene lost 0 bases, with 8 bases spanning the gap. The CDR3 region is CASSQDRGSNYGYTF. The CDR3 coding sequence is TGCGCCAGCAGCCAAGACAGGGGATCTAACTATGGCTACACCTTC.

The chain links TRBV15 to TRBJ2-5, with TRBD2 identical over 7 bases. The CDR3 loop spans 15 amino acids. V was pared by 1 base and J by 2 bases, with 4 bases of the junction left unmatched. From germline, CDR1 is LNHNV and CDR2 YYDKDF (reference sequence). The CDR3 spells CATSRGWGGQETQYF. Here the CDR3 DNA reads TGTGCCACCAGCAGAGGGTGGGGGGGACAAGAGACCCAGTACTTC.

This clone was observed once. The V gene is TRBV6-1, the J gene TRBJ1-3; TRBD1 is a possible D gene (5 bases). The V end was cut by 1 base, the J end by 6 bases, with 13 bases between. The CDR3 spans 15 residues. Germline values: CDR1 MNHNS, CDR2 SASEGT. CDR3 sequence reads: CASSEGVIRVNTIYF. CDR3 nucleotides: TGTGCCAGCAGTGAAGGAGTCATCAGGGTAAACACCATATATTTT.

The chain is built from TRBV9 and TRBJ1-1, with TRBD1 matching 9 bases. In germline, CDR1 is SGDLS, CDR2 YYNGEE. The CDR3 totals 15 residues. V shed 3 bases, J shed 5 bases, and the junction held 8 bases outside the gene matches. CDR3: CASSAQGQGMTEAFF. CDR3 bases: TGTGCCAGCAGCGCCCAGGGACAGGGAATGACTGAAGCTTTCTTT.

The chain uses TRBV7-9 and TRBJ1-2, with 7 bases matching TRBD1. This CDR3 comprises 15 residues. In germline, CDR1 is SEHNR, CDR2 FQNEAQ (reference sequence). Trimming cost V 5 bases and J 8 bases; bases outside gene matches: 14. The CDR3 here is CASSQGTVLWGGYTF. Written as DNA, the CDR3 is TGTGCCAGCAGCCAAGGGACAGTTCTTTGGGGAGGCTACACCTTC.

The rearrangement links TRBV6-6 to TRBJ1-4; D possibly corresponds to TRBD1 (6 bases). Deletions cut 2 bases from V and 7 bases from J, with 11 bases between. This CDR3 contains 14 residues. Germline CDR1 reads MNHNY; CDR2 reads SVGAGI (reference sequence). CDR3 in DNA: TGTGCCAGCAGTTACGTACAGGGACGTGAAAAACTGTTTTTT. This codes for CASSYVQGREKLFF.